The next 4 T cell receptor beta chains were all read from a single sample in a study of human T cells and chemical hapten exposure. MiXCR, applied by TCRdb to the RACE reads, yields one record per CDR3 protein. Of roughly 360,000 distinct CDR3 sequences listed, roughly 4.8% are singletons. Time point in this sample: patch test 1, 2 weeks after DPC sensitization. Specified treatment: therapeutic diphenylcyclopropenone sensitization with weekly scalp DPC. The source material was whole blood, sampled in connection with sensitization to the hapten diphenylcyclopropenone (DPC). The receptors originated from a woman in her 50s with alopecia areata. Some clones in this sample may be carry-over from other donors' samples.

The genes are TRBV20-1 and TRBJ1-5; D is unclear. CDR1 DFQATT and CDR2 SNEGSKA come from the germline V gene (reference sequence). This CDR3 spans 15 amino acids. The V end was cut by 0 bases, the J end by 5 bases, with 14 bases between. For the CDR3, the DNA is TGCAGTGCTAGAGATATCACGCAGGCCCATCAGCCCCAGCATTTT. It is translated as CSARDITQAHQPQHF.

This clonotype appeared many times. This chain links TRBV20-1 with TRBJ2-7; 8 nucleotides match TRBD2. J lost 6 bases, V lost 3 bases, and 4 bases had no gene match. Germline values: CDR1 DFQATT, CDR2 SNEGSKA (reference sequence). The CDR3 has 12 residues. The CDR3 nucleotides are TGCAGTGCTAGCGGGAGGGCGGTCGAGCAGTACTTC. It codes for CSASGRAVEQYF.

This clonotype was counted between two and nine times. The rearrangement joins TRBV5-4 to TRBJ2-3; D is possibly TRBD1 (6 bases). CDR1 and CDR2 from the germline V gene are SGHNT and YYREEE (reference sequence). V lost 4 bases and J lost 4, with 13 bases in between. The CDR3 is made up of 14 amino acids. The CDR3 protein is CASSELDRPDTQYF. The CDR3 DNA follows: TGTGCCAGCAGCGAACTAGACAGGCCAGATACGCAGTATTTT.

Of note for this clonotype: A read error may be the cause here, since a much bigger clone is one base away. V gene TRBV10-3 combines with J gene TRBJ1-5; 9 nucleotides line up with TRBD1. The CDR3 has 15 amino acids. Unmatched junction bases numbered 7, after V lost 6 bases and J lost 4 bases. Germline CDR1 ENHRY, CDR2 SYGVKD. CDR3 loop: CAIRAETGGNQPQHF. CDR3 DNA sequence: TGTGCCATCAGAGCTGAGACAGGGGGGAATCAGCCCCAGCATTTT.